The subject of this entry is one T cell receptor beta chain. The target antigen is unknown. Sequencing used immunoSEQ multiplex PCR; TCRdb keeps in-frame clones, though not all of them. This table holds roughly 62,000 clones, around 84% found once. This record belongs to a study of a mutant IDH1 vaccine in newly diagnosed glioma. Time point in this sample: week 5, during vaccination. One vaccine dose held 300 ug of mutant IDH1 20-mer peptide and came with topical imiquimod. Germline CDR1 MNHEY, CDR2 SVGAGI. This CDR3 spans 13 amino acids. The germline V and J ends were trimmed by 8 bases and 0 bases, with 10 bases remaining between them.

This sequence joins TRBV6-5 and TRBJ1-1; unclear D gene. This TCR came from a woman aged 45-59 years with glioma. Here the sequenced sample was PBMCs, taken from a glioma patient whose treatment included an IDH1 peptide vaccine. CDR3 sequence (DNA): TGTGCCAGCTGGAGCAATATGAACACTGAAGCTTTCTTT. Amino acids: CASWSNMNTEAFF.